The 10 T cell receptor beta chains listed next were all sequenced from one sample in a study of T and B cells in COVID-19 patients. TRB rearrangements were amplified by multiplex PCR with BIOMED2 TRB-A/B primers. Using its own MiXCR run on the multiplex PCR reads, TCRdb lists one record per CDR3 protein. The sample has 8,000 to 10,000 distinct CDR3 sequences, roughly 29% seen once. Each TRB amplification used roughly 220-550 ng of genomic DNA from blood. Sequencing was carried out using blood. The receptors derive from a human donor who had recovered from COVID-19.

The V call is TRBV27, the J call TRBJ1-1; perhaps TRBD1 as D (5 bases). The CDR3 loop spans 15 amino acids. V lost 5 bases and J 3 bases, leaving 16 bases between the germline ends. The germline gives CDR1 MNHEY, CDR2 SMNVEV (reference sequence). This chain's CDR3 is CASSVSGQGHTEAFF. The DNA of the CDR3 is TGTGCCAGCAGTGTTTCCGGACAAGGCCACACTGAAGCTTTCTTT.

Judged by abundance, this clonotype is medium-sized (0.01 to 0.1%). V usage is TRBV19 and J usage is TRBJ1-1, with D maybe TRBD1 (6 bases). This CDR3 has 16 residues. Germline values: CDR1 LNHDA, CDR2 SQIVND (reference sequence). V shed 4 bases and J shed 0 bases, with 15 bases lying between them. CDR3 region: CASSKDSEYMNTEAFF. Here the CDR3 DNA reads TGTGCCAGTAGTAAGGACAGCGAGTACATGAACACTGAAGCTTTCTTT.

The chain is built from TRBV6-5 and TRBJ1-2; D gene unclear. The CDR3 is 11 amino acids. Germline V CDR1 and CDR2: MNHEY, SVGAGI. Trimming removed 5 bases from V and 8 bases from J, with 9 bases in between. As DNA, the CDR3 is TGTGCCAGCAGTACCTCCCTAGGCTACACCTTC. Its translation: CASSTSLGYTF.

By its share, this clonotype is medium-sized (0.01 to 0.1%). V usage is TRBV15 and J usage is TRBJ2-3; unclear D gene. Trimming removed 0 bases at V and 2 bases at J, with 9 bases between. The CDR3 runs 15 residues. Looked up from germline, CDR1 is LNHNV and CDR2 is YYDKDF (reference sequence). The CDR3 here is CATSRDRQFTDTQYF. CDR3 nucleotide sequence: TGTGCCACCAGCAGAGATCGGCAGTTCACAGATACGCAGTATTTT.

This clonotype has a handful of counts. CDR3 amino acids: CASSYGRATYNEQFF. The CDR3 DNA sequence: TGTGCCAGCAGTTACGGCAGGGCCACCTACAATGAGCAGTTCTTC. V and J are TRBV6-5 and TRBJ2-1; weak D call: TRBD1 (5 bases). Per the germline V gene, CDR1 is MNHEY and CDR2 is SVGAGI. The CDR3 is made up of 15 amino acids. Trimming pared 2 bases from V and 2 bases from J, leaving 10 bases between.

This clonotype is labeled medium-sized. The rearrangement links TRBV19 to TRBJ2-7, with D possibly matching TRBD1 (5 bases). Germline V lookup: CDR1 LNHDA, CDR2 SQIVND (reference sequence). The CDR3 covers 13 residues. Trimming took off 5 bases at V and 4 bases at J, with 12 bases between the two ends. CDR3: CASSFKGPYEQYF. DNA for the CDR3: TGTGCCAGTAGTTTCAAGGGGCCGTACGAGCAGTACTTC.

Concerning this clonotype: The junction departs from the called germline gene at one end, perhaps through a read error. The CDR3 spells CASSEWDRGRTEAFF. The CDR3 DNA sequence: TGTGCCAGCAGTGAGTGGGACAGGGGGCGGACTGAAGCTTTCTTT. V is TRBV5-1 and J is TRBJ1-1; the match to TRBD1 covers 12 bases. The CDR3 extends over 15 amino acids. Germline V gene sequence: CDR1 SGHRS, CDR2 YFSETQ.

By share, this clonotype counts as large. This rearrangement joins TRBV29-1 to TRBJ2-1; the D gene is possibly TRBD1 (7 bases). Germline loops: CDR1 SQVTM, CDR2 ANQGSEA. The CDR3 runs to 14 residues. V dropped 4 bases and J dropped 4 bases, with 14 bases sitting between them. The CDR3 region has the DNA TGCAGCGTTGTCTCAGGGGGGAAGTACAATGAGCAGTTCTTC. It codes for CSVVSGGKYNEQFF.

This chain connects TRBV12-3 or TRBV12-4 to TRBJ1-1; D is unclear. The CDR3 runs 12 residues. Between the trimmed V and J ends, which lost 4 bases and 11 bases, there was a span of 14 bases. CDR3: CASSSLTTGAFF. Here the CDR3 DNA reads TGTGCCAGCAGTTCTTTAACCACGGGGGCTTTCTTT.

Remarks on this clonotype: A read error may account for a junction end that differs from germline. The chain couples TRBV4-2 to TRBJ1-4; possibly TRBD1 for D (6 bases). This CDR3 contains 14 residues. Germline CDR1 is LGHNA and CDR2 is YNFKEQ. The CDR3 loop reads CASSQGGGNEKLFF. Written as DNA, the CDR3 is TGCGCCAGCAGCCAGGGAGGGGGAAATGAAAAACTGTTTTTT.